This T cell receptor (beta chain) was recorded in a study of blood T cell repertoires in COVID-19. Turning to the study itself: Acute and convalescent COVID-19 samples came from the United States, Italy and Spain. Nucleic acid was either cDNA or gDNA, and it came from T cells, B-cell-depleted T cells, or PBMCs.

Germline loops: CDR1 KGHSH, CDR2 LQKENI. The CDR3 consists of 16 residues. Trimming removed 0 bases at V and 6 bases at J, with 15 bases between. Authors' analysis steps: Reference gene primer amplification gave estimated nucleated cell counts. Sequenced by immunoSEQ multiplex PCR; TCRdb stores in-frame clones only, minus some. The D gene and trimming were derived from the DNA, and the V and J assignments and clone size from that table. Of around 46,000 clones listed, 87% are singletons. The chain combines TRBV18 with TRBJ2-1, with D perhaps TRBD1 (5 bases). Source material: peripheral blood. The sequence derives from a woman older than 75 with COVID-19, enrolled during active disease. This CDR3 is CASSPPLVMGRNEQFF. CDR3 nucleotide sequence: TGTGCCAGCTCACCACCGCTGGTCATGGGGCGCAATGAGCAGTTCTTC.